This TCR beta chain was obtained from a study of T cell responses to AZD1222 COVID-19 vaccine. The study, taken as a whole, reports: Seropositive at baseline were only a handful of AZD1222 recipients. There were mostly white British donors and more females than males, and clonal diversity was possibly underestimated. Increases in Spike-specific TCR breadth and depth were seen after two AZD1222 doses.

Concerning this clone itself: Its antigen is not identified.

Generated by immunoSEQ multiplex PCR, the TCRdb table keeps only in-frame clones and is missing some. The sample lists about 120,000 clones, around 88% occurring once. The CDR3 consists of 15 residues. V lost 3 bases, J lost 3 bases, and 14 bases lay in between. Germline CDR1 SGHAT, CDR2 FQDESV (reference sequence). The sequence was collected from an adult in good health. This specimen was peripheral blood, taken on day 0 of AZD1222 vaccination. V usage is TRBV11-1 and J usage is TRBJ1-2; D is unresolved. CDR3 residues: CASSLEGGLDYGYTF. DNA for the CDR3: TGTGCCAGCAGCTTGGAGGGCGGGCTGGACTATGGCTACACCTTC. Combining the CDR3 with reference TRBV11-1 and TRBJ1-2 gives the whole variable domain EAEVAQSPRYKITEKSQAVAFWCDPISGHATLYWYRQILGQGPELLVQFQDESVVDDSQLPKDRFSAERLKGVDSTLKIQPAELGDSAMYLCASSLEGGLDYGYTFGSGTRLTVV.